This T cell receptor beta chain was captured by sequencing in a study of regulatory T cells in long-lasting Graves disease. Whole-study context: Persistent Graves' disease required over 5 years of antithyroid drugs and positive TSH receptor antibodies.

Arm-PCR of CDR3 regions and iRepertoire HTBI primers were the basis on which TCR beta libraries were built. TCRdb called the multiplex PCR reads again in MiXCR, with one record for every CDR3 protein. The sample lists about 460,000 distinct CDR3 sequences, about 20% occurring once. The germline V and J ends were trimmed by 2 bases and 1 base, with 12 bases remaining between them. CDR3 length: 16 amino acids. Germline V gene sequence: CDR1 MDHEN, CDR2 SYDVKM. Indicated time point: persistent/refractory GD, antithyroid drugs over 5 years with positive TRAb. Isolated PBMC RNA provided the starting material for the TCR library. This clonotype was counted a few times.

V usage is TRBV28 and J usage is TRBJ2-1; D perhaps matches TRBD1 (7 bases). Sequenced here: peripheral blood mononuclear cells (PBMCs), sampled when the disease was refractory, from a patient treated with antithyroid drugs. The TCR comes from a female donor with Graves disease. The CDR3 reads CASSLGGTVSYNEQFF. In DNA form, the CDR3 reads TGTGCCAGCAGTTTAGGAGGGACAGTTTCCTACAATGAGCAGTTCTTC.